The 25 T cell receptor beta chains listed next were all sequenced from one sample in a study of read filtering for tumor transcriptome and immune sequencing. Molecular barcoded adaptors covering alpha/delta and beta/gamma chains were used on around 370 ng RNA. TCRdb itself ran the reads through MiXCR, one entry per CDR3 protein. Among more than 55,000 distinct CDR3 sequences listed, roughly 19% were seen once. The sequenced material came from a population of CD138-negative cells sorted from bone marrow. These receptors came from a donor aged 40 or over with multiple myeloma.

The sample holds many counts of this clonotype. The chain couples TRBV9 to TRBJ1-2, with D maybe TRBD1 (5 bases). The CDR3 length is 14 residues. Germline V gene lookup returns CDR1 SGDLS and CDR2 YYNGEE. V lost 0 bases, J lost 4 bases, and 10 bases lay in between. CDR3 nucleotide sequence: TGTGCCAGCAGCGTAGGTGTCGGGGCCTATGGCTACACCTTC. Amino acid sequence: CASSVGVGAYGYTF.

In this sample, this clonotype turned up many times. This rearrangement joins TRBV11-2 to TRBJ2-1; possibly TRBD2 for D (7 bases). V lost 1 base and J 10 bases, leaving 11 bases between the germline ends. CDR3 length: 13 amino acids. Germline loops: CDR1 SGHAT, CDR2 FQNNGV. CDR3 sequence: CASSLGGGGEQFF. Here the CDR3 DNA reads TGTGCCAGCAGCTTAGGGGGCGGGGGCGAGCAGTTCTTC. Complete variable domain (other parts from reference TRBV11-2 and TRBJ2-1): EAGVAQSPRYKIIEKRQSVAFWCNPISGHATLYWYQQILGQGPKLLIQFQNNGVVDDSQLPKDRFSAERLKGVDSTLKIQPAKLEDSAVYLCASSLGGGGEQFFGPGTRLTVL.

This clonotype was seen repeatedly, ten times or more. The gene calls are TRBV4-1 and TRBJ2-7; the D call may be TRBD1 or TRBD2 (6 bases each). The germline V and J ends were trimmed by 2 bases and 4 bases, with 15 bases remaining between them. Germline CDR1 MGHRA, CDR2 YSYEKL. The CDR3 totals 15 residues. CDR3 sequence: CASSQPFRGLYEQYF. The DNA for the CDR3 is TGCGCCAGCAGCCAACCGTTCCGGGGGCTGTACGAGCAGTACTTC.

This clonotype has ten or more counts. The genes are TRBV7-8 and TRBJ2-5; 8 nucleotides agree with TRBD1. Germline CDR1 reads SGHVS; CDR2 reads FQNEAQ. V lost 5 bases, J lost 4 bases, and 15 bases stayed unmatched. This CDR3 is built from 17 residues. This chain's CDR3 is CASSPTTTGTGGETQYF. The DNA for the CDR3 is TGTGCCAGCAGCCCTACCACTACCGGGACAGGAGGAGAGACCCAGTACTTC.

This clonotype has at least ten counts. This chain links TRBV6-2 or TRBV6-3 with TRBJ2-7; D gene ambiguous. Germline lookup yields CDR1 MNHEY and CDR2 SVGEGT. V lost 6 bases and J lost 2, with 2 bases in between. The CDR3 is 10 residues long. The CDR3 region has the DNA TGTGCCAGCAGCCCCTACGAGCAGTACTTC. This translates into CASSPYEQYF.

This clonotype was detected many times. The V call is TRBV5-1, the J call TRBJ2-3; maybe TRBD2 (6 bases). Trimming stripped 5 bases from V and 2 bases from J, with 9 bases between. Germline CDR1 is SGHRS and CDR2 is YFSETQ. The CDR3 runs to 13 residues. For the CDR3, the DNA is TGCGCCAGCAGGGCGGGATCCACAGATACGCAGTATTTT. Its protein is CASRAGSTDTQYF.

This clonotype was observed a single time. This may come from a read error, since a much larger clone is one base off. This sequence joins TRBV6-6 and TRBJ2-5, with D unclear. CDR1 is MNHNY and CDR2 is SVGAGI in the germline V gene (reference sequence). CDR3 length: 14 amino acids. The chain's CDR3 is CASSYGPTQESQYF. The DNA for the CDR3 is TGTGCCAGCAGTTACGGCCCGACCCAAGAGTCCCAGTACTTC.

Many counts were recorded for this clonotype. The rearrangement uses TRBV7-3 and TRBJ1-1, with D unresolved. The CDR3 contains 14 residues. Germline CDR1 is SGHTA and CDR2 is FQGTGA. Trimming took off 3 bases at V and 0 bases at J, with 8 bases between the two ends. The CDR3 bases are TGTGCCAGCAGCTTTATAGGTATGAACACTGAAGCTTTCTTT. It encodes CASSFIGMNTEAFF.

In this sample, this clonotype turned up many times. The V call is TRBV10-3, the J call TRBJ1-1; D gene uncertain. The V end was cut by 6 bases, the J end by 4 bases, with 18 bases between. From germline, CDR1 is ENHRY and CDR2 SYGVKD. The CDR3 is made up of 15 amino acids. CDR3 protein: CAIRQNSEMGTEAFF. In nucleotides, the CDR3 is TGTGCCATCAGGCAGAATTCGGAGATGGGCACTGAAGCTTTCTTT.

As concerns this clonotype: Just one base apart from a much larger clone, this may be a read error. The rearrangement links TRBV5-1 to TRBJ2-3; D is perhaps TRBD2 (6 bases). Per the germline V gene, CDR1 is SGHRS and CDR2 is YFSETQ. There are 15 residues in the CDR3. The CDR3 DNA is TGCGCCAGCATCTTGGAGGGCCCCAACACAGATACGCAGTATTTT. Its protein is CASILEGPNTDTQYF.

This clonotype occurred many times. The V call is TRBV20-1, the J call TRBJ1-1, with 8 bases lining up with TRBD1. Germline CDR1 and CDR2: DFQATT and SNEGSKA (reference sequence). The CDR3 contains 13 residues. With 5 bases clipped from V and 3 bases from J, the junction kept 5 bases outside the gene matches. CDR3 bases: TGCAGTGCTCCTCACAGGGGGGACACTGAAGCTTTCTTT. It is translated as CSAPHRGDTEAFF.

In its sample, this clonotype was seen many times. The CDR3 sequence is CASSPGLAGVEQFF. CDR3 sequence (DNA): TGTGCCAGCAGCCCGGGACTAGCGGGAGTGGAGCAGTTCTTC. V and J are TRBV11-2 and TRBJ2-1; 14 bases fit TRBD2. Germline CDR1 SGHAT, CDR2 FQNNGV. V lost 5 bases, J lost 10 bases, and 4 bases stayed unmatched. There are 14 residues in the CDR3.

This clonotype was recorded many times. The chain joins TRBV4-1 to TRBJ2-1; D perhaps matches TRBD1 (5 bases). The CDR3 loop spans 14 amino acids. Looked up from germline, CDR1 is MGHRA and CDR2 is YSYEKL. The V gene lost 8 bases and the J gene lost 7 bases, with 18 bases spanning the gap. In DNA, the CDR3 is TGCGCCAGCGGGGCCCTATTAATCCCTAATGAGCAGTTCTTC. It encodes CASGALLIPNEQFF.

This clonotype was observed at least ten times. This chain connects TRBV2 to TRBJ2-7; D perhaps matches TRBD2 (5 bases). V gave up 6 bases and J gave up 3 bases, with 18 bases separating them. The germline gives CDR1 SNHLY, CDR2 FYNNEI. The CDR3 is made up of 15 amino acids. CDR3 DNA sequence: TGTGCCAGCAGGAAGGAGCGGCAGCCAAACTACGAGCAGTACTTC. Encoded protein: CASRKERQPNYEQYF. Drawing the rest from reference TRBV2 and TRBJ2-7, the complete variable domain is EPEVTQTPSHQVTQMGQEVILRCVPISNHLYFYWYRQILGQKVEFLVSFYNNEISEKSEIFDDQFSVERPDGSNFTLKIRSTKLEDSAMYFCASRKERQPNYEQYFGPGTRLTVT.

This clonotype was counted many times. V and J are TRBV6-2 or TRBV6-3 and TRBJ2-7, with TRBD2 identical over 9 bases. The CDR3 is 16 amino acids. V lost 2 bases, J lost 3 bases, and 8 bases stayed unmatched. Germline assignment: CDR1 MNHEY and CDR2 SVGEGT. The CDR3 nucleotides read TGTGCCAGCAGTTACGTCGCTAGCGGGGCCCTCTACGAGCAGTACTTC. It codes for CASSYVASGALYEQYF.

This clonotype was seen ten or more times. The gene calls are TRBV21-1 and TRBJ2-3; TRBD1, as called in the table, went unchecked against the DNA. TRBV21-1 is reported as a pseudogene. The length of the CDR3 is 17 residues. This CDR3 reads CASSKRLPGTHTDTQYF. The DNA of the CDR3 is TGTGCCAGCAGCAAAAGGCTACCGGGAACACACACAGATACGCAGTATTTT.

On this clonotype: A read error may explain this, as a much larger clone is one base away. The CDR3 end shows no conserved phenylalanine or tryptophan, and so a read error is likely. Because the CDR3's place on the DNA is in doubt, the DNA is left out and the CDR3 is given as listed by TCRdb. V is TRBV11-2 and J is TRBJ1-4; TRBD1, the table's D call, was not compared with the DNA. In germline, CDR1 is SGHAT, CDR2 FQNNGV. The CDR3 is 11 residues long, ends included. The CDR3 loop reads CASNSPGTANV.

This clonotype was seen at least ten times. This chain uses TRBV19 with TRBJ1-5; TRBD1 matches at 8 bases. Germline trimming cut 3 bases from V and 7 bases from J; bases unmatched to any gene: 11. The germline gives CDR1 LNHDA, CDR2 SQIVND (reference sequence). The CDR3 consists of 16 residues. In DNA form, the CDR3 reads TGTGCCAGTAGTATTTTTGCTCGGACAGGGCGGCAGCCCCAGCATTTT. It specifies CASSIFARTGRQPQHF.

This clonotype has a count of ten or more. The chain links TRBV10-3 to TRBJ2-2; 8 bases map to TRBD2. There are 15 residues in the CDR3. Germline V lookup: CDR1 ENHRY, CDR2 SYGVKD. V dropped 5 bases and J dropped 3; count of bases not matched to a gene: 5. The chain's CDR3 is CAISYTSGYTGELFF. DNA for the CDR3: TGTGCCATCAGTTATACTAGCGGATACACCGGGGAGCTGTTTTTT.

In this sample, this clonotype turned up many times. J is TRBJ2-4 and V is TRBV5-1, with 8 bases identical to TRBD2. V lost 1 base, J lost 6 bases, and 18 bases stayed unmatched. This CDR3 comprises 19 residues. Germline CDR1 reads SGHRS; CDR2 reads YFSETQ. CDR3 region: CASSLQDRGLAVHGNIQYF. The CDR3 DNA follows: TGCGCCAGCAGCTTGCAGGACAGAGGACTAGCAGTTCACGGAAACATTCAGTACTTC.

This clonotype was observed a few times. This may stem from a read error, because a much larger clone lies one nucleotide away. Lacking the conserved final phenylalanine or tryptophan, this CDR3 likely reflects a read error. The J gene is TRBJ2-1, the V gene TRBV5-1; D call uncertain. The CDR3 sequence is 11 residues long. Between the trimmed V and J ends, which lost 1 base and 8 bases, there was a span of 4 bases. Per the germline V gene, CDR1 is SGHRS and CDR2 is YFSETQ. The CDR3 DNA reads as TGCGCCAGCAGCTTGAAATATGAGCAGTTCTCC. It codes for CASSLKYEQFS.

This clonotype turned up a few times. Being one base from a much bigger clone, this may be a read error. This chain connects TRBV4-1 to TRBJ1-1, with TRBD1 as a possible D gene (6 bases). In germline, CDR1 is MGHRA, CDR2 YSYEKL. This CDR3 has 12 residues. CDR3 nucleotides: TGCGCCGGCAGCCCCGGGGGGGCTGGCGCTTTCTTT. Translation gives CAGSPGGAGAFF.

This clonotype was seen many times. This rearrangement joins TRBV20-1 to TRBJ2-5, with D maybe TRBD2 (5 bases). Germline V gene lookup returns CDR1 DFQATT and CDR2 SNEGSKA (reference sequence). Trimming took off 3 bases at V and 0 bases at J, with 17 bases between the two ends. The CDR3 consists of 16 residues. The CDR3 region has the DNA TGCAGTGCTAGGAGGTTCGGACTGGAGTACCAAGAGACCCAGTACTTC. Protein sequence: CSARRFGLEYQETQYF.

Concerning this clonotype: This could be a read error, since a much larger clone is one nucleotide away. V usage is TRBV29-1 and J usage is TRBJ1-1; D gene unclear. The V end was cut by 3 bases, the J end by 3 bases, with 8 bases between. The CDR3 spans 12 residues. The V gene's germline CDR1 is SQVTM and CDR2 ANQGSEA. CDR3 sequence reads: CSVEGMHTEAFF. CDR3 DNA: TGCAGCGTTGAGGGTATGCACACTGAAGCTTTCTTT.

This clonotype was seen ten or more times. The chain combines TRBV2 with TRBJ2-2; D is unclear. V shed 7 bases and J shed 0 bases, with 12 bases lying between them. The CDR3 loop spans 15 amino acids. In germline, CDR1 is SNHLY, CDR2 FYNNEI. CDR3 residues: CASKGDTSNTGELFF. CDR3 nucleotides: TGTGCCAGCAAGGGCGACACGTCGAACACCGGGGAGCTGTTTTTT.